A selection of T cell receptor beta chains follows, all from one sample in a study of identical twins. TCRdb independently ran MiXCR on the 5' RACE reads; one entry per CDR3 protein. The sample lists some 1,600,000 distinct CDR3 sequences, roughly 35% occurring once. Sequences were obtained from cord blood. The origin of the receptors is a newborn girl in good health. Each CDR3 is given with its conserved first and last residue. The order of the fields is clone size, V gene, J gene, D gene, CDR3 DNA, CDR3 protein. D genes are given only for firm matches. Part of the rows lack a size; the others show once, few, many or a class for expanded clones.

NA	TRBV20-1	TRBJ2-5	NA	TGCAGTGCTAGGGACTACAAAGAGACCCAGTACTTC	CSARDYKETQYF
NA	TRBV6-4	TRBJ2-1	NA	TGTGCCAGCAGTGACTCTAGCGCCTACAATGAGCAGTTCTTC	CASSDSSAYNEQFF
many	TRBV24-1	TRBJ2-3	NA	TGTGCCACCAGTGATTTCGGGAGCACAGATACGCAGTATTTT	CATSDFGSTDTQYF
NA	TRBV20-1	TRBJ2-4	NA	TGCAGTGCTGCCGATAGTGACATTCAGTACTTC	CSAADSDIQYF
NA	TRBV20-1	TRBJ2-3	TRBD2	TGCAGTGCTAGTAGCGGGAGGGCCGCGGATACGCAGTATTTT	CSASSGRAADTQYF
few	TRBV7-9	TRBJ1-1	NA	TGTGCCAGCAGCTTCGTAACGGGCCTTGAAGCTTTCTTT	CASSFVTGLEAFF
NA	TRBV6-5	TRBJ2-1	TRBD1	TGTGCCAGCAGAAAACAGGGGGCGCGAAGCAATGAGCAGTTCTTC	CASRKQGARSNEQFF
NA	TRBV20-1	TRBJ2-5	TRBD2	TGCAGTGCTAGGGACCGGACTAGCCGGTATCGGGAGCAGTACTTC	CSARDRTSRYREQYF
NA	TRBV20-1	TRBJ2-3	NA	TGCAGTGCTGACGGGGGCGCGACAGATACGCGGTATTTT	CSADGGATDTRYF
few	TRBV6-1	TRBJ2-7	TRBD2	TGTGCCAGCACGGGCGGGAGTAGTTCCTACGAGCAGTACTTC	CASTGGSSSYEQYF
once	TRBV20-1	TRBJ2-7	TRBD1	TGCAGTGCTAGAGATCAACAGGGGTCCTTTGACGAGCAGTACTTC	CSARDQQGSFDEQYF
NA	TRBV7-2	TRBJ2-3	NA	TGTGCCAGCAGCCAACCTCCCTCCCCCACGCAGTATTTT	CASSQPPSPTQYF
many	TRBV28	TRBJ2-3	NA	TGTGCCAGCCTACCTCCGGACAGATCCACAGATACGCAGTATTTT	CASLPPDRSTDTQYF
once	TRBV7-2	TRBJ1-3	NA	TGTGCCAGCAGCTTAGTACGAGCCACCTCTGGAAACACCATATATTTT	CASSLVRATSGNTIYF
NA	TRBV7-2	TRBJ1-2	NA	TGTGCCAGCAGCGCCATCAACTATGGCTACACCTTC	CASSAINYGYTF
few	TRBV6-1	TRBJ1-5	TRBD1	TGTGCCAGCAGGGAGGACAGGGCAAATCAGCCCCAGCATTTT	CASREDRANQPQHF
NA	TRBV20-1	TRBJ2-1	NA	TGCAGTGCTAGAGAGGGACGGGATCCCTACGAGCAGTTCTTC	CSAREGRDPYEQFF